The 32 T cell receptor beta chains listed next were all sequenced from one sample in a study of cytomegalovirus exposure and HLA in healthy donors. PCR was performed using 60 Vbeta and 13 Jbeta primers. The repertoire was sequenced with immunoSEQ multiplex PCR; TCRdb's copy has only in-frame clones and lacks some. The sample shows approximately 150,000 clones, around 86% of them seen only once. The specimen was PBMCs. The receptors come from a woman in her 30s in good health and CMV-seronegative.

CDR3: CSGETSGLSEQFF. The CDR3 DNA sequence: TGCAGCGGGGAGACTAGCGGGTTATCTGAGCAGTTCTTC. The chain employs TRBV29-1 and TRBJ2-1; TRBD2 aligns across 10 bases. CDR1 and CDR2 (germline): SQVTM, ANQGSEA. The CDR3 length is 13 residues. The ends lost 7 bases at V and 9 bases at J; junction bases unmatched: 9.

This sequence joins TRBV28 and TRBJ2-7; TRBD1 aligns across 10 bases. With V trimmed by 4 bases and J by 5 bases, 5 bases remained unmatched. The CDR3 loop spans 14 amino acids. Germline CDR1 MDHEN, CDR2 SYDVKM. CDR3 loop: CASSSTGGWDEQYF. The CDR3 region has the DNA TGTGCCAGCAGTTCGACAGGGGGCTGGGACGAGCAGTACTTC.

This chain joins TRBV21-1 and TRBJ2-7; TRBD1, the table's D call, lacks a check against the DNA. TRBV21-1 is reported as a pseudogene. This CDR3 is built from 16 residues. DNA for the CDR3: TGTGCCAGCAGCAATACCATACCGGGACAGGGCCACGAGCAGTACTTC. Protein product: CASSNTIPGQGHEQYF.

The rearrangement joins TRBV6-1 to TRBJ1-1; a weak D match, TRBD1 (6 bases). The CDR3 totals 15 residues. V was cut by 10 bases and J by 1 base, with 19 bases left in between. Germline lookup yields CDR1 MNHNS and CDR2 SASEGT. The CDR3 DNA sequence: TGTGCCACCCTTTCACTAGGGGGAGAGAACACTGAAGCTTTCTTT. Encoded protein: CATLSLGGENTEAFF.

Remarks on this clone: This sample includes further DNA sequences coding for the same CDR3. The chain couples TRBV18 to TRBJ2-7; 7 bases are shared with TRBD1. Germline assignment: CDR1 KGHSH and CDR2 LQKENI. This CDR3 spans 14 amino acids. Germline trimming cut 3 bases from V and 4 bases from J; bases unmatched to any gene: 6. CDR3 sequence: CASSPRDSSYEQYF. Written as DNA, the CDR3 is TGTGCCAGCTCACCCCGGGACAGTTCTTACGAGCAGTACTTC. Using reference TRBV18 and TRBJ2-7 for the parts outside the CDR3, the full variable domain is NAGVMQNPRHLVRRRGQEARLRCSPMKGHSHVYWYRQLPEEGLKFMVYLQKENIIDESGMPKERFSAEFPKEGPSILRIQQVVRGDSAAYFCASSPRDSSYEQYFGPGTRLTVT.

This clone was counted a single time. V is TRBV9 and J is TRBJ1-2; D might be TRBD1 (6 bases). The germline V gene has CDR1 SGDLS and CDR2 YYNGEE. The V end lost 4 bases, the J end lost 3 bases, and 19 bases lay between the germline ends. This CDR3 has 16 amino acids. The CDR3: CASSPYQRTADYGYTF. The DNA for the CDR3 is TGTGCCAGCAGCCCCTACCAAAGGACAGCCGACTATGGCTACACCTTC.

This clone was seen once. This sequence joins TRBV9 and TRBJ2-1, with a possible D match to TRBD2 (6 bases). Between the trimmed V and J ends, which lost 2 bases and 2 bases, there was a span of 11 bases. CDR1 SGDLS and CDR2 YYNGEE come from the germline V gene. The CDR3 runs to 15 residues. The CDR3 spells CASSVPSVTYNEQFF. The DNA for the CDR3 is TGTGCCAGCAGCGTTCCTAGCGTAACCTACAATGAGCAGTTCTTC.

This clone was detected a few times. This chain uses TRBV10-3 with TRBJ1-1, with D possibly being TRBD1 (5 bases). This CDR3 spans 13 amino acids. Trimming stripped 6 bases from V and 4 bases from J, with 12 bases between. CDR1 is ENHRY, CDR2 SYGVKD, per germline. Written as DNA, the CDR3 is TGTGCCATCAGCAATCAGGGAAGCACTGAAGCTTTCTTT. Residues: CAISNQGSTEAFF.

The chain combines TRBV6-5 with TRBJ2-7, with D maybe TRBD2 (5 bases). Trimming took 0 bases from V and 6 from J, leaving 9 bases between them. CDR3 size: 13 residues. Germline V gene data show CDR1 as MNHEY and CDR2 as SVGAGI. CDR3 DNA sequence: TGTGCCAGCAGTTACTCGAGGGCACCCGAGCAGTACTTC. It encodes CASSYSRAPEQYF.

V gene TRBV14 combines with J gene TRBJ2-3, with TRBD2 matching 9 bases. V dropped 4 bases and J dropped 0; count of bases not matched to a gene: 14. Germline CDR1 is SGHDN and CDR2 is FVKESK. The CDR3 spans 19 residues. The CDR3 region has the DNA TGTGCCAGCAGCCCCTGGCGGGGGGGGAGTTCTACAAGCACAGATACGCAGTATTTT. This codes for CASSPWRGGSSTSTDTQYF.

This rearrangement joins TRBV7-2 to TRBJ2-5, with D possibly TRBD2 on 6 matching bases. Germline V gives CDR1 SGHTA, CDR2 FQGNSA. Trimming stripped 1 base from V and 1 base from J, with 7 bases between. This CDR3 spans 14 amino acids. The DNA for the CDR3 is TGTGCCAGCAGCTTAGAAGCGGGCCAAGAGACCCAGTACTTC. Its protein is CASSLEAGQETQYF. The full variable domain, completed using reference TRBV7-2 and TRBJ2-5, is GAGVSQSPSNKVTEKGKDVELRCDPISGHTALYWYRQSLGQGLEFLIYFQGNSAPDKSGLPSDRFSAERTGGSVSTLTIQRTQQEDSAVYLCASSLEAGQETQYFGPGTRLLVL.

V is TRBV18 and J is TRBJ1-5; the D gene is possibly TRBD1 (5 bases). There are 16 residues in the CDR3. The V and J ends lost 2 bases and 3 bases respectively, with 14 bases between them. Germline CDR1 is KGHSH and CDR2 is LQKENI. Here the CDR3 DNA reads TGTGCCAGCTCACCAGGGGCGGGGGGTTACAATCAGCCCCAGCATTTT. Amino acids: CASSPGAGGYNQPQHF.

The chain carries TRBV4-2 and TRBJ2-5; TRBD2 matches at 12 bases. CDR1 and CDR2 (germline): LGHNA, YNFKEQ. J was trimmed by 5 bases and V by 0 bases; bases with no gene match: 7. This CDR3 has 17 residues. CDR3 DNA sequence: TGTGCCAGCAGCCAAGATAGGGCTAGCGGGAGGGCGGAGACCCAGTACTTC. Translation gives CASSQDRASGRAETQYF.

The chain has TRBV18 and TRBJ1-1; 9 nucleotides agree with TRBD1. The CDR3 covers 13 residues. Germline assignment: CDR1 KGHSH and CDR2 LQKENI. J gave up 6 bases and V 5 bases, and 4 bases lay outside the gene matches. DNA for the CDR3: TGTGCCAGCTCAACCGGGACAGGGTCTGAAGCTTTCTTT. Amino acid sequence: CASSTGTGSEAFF.

This sequence joins TRBV7-9 and TRBJ1-1; weak D call: TRBD1 (6 bases). Trimming left V 6 bases short and J 0 bases short, with 17 bases between. The CDR3 is 16 amino acids. The germline V gene has CDR1 SEHNR and CDR2 FQNEAQ (reference sequence). In DNA form, the CDR3 reads TGTGCCAGCAGTTCCGGACAGTGGAGCATGAACACTGAAGCTTTCTTT. It is translated as CASSSGQWSMNTEAFF.

V and J are TRBV5-8 and TRBJ2-7, with TRBD1 matching 9 bases. The germline V gene has CDR1 SGHTS and CDR2 YDEGEE. J lost 9 bases, V lost 3 bases, and 16 bases had no gene match. The CDR3 totals 16 residues. DNA of the CDR3: TGTGCCAGCAGCTCGTCGGACAGGGGACCTATACGAGGGCAGTACTTC. Residues: CASSSSDRGPIRGQYF.

This clone was detected a few times. This rearrangement joins TRBV5-5 to TRBJ2-7; unclear D gene. Trimming removed 2 bases from V and 2 bases from J, with 11 bases in between. The CDR3 is 14 residues long. Germline lookup yields CDR1 SGHKS and CDR2 YYEKEE (reference sequence). The CDR3 DNA reads as TGTGCCAGCAGCTTACGCCAGGCCCCCTACGAGCAGTACTTC. It is translated as CASSLRQAPYEQYF.

The chain is built from TRBV7-8 and TRBJ1-1, with a weak D call TRBD1 (5 bases). The germline V and J ends were trimmed by 2 bases and 3 bases, with 13 bases remaining between them. The CDR3 totals 15 residues. Germline V CDR1 and CDR2: SGHVS, FQNEAQ. CDR3 protein: CASSLYSRGDTEAFF. CDR3 DNA: TGTGCCAGCAGCTTATATTCTCGGGGGGACACTGAAGCTTTCTTT. Full variable domain (missing parts from reference TRBV7-8 and TRBJ1-1): GAGVSQSPRYKVAKRGQDVALRCDPISGHVSLFWYQQALGQGPEFLTYFQNEAQLDKSGLPSDRFFAERPEGSVSTLKIQRTQQEDSAVYLCASSLYSRGDTEAFFGQGTRLTVV.

This chain connects TRBV5-1 to TRBJ1-2; D gene ambiguous. This CDR3 has 15 amino acids. V was pared by 7 bases and J by 7 bases, with 23 bases between. Germline V gene data show CDR1 as SGHRS and CDR2 as YFSETQ. CDR3 in DNA: TGCGCCAGCGGCAGAAACATTCAGGTGTCTACTGGCTACACCTTC. Translated: CASGRNIQVSTGYTF.

V gene TRBV15 combines with J gene TRBJ1-5, with D tentatively TRBD1 (5 bases). V lost 5 bases and J 4 bases, leaving 15 bases between the germline ends. The CDR3 spans 15 residues. CDR1 LNHNV and CDR2 YYDKDF come from the germline V gene (reference sequence). In nucleotides, the CDR3 is TGTGCCACCAGCGATCGAATCGGGGGTAATCAGCCCCAGCATTTT. The encoded protein is CATSDRIGGNQPQHF.

This clone has a handful of counts. This rearrangement joins TRBV15 to TRBJ1-1; tentative D call: TRBD1 (5 bases). The CDR3 is made up of 14 amino acids. Germline V gene sequence: CDR1 LNHNV, CDR2 YYDKDF (reference sequence). V was shortened by 0 bases and J by 4 bases, with 9 bases between the two germline ends. For the CDR3, the DNA is TGTGCCACCAGCAGAGAGAGTGGGGCCACTGAAGCTTTCTTT. Protein sequence: CATSRESGATEAFF.

The chain joins TRBV4-1 to TRBJ2-4; TRBD1 matches at 9 bases. CDR3 length: 16 residues. The ends lost 4 bases at V and 3 bases at J; junction bases unmatched: 7. CDR1 MGHRA and CDR2 YSYEKL come from the germline V gene. The CDR3 sequence is CASSPRDRVIKNIQYF. DNA of the CDR3: TGCGCCAGCAGCCCCCGGGACAGGGTAATCAAAAACATTCAGTACTTC.

There are a few counts of this clone. This chain joins TRBV5-6 and TRBJ1-5, with TRBD1 matching over 7 bases. The CDR3 totals 14 residues. After removal of 3 bases from V and 4 bases from J, the junction contained 4 bases not matched to a gene. Germline lookup yields CDR1 SGHDT and CDR2 YYEEEE. Here the CDR3 DNA reads TGTGCCAGCAGCTCGTACAGGGGAAATCAGCCCCAGCATTTT. Its protein is CASSSYRGNQPQHF.

This chain uses TRBV6-1 with TRBJ2-5; 9 bases agree with TRBD2. CDR1 and CDR2 from the germline V gene are MNHNS and SASEGT. V was pared by 3 bases and J by 4 bases, with 12 bases of the junction left unmatched. This CDR3 region has 17 residues. CDR3 bases: TGTGCCAGCAGTGATAGATTCGGACTAGCGATTCTAGAGACCCAGTACTTC. Residues: CASSDRFGLAILETQYF.

This clone was observed a handful of times. V is TRBV4-3 and J is TRBJ2-2, with D unresolved. This CDR3 contains 13 residues. Trimming took off 4 bases at V and 7 bases at J, with 10 bases between the two ends. Germline V gene lookup returns CDR1 LGHNA and CDR2 YSLEER. The CDR3 sequence: CASSLLGGGELFF. The CDR3 DNA sequence: TGCGCCAGCAGCCTTCTCGGTGGCGGGGAGCTGTTTTTT.

The chain is built from TRBV23-1 and TRBJ1-2, with 7 bases matching TRBD1. TRBV23-1 is classed as an ORF, of uncertain function. The V gene end was trimmed by 0 bases and the J gene end by 0 bases; junction bases not matched to a gene: 25. This CDR3 has 23 amino acids. The CDR3 protein is CASSQSLGREGQGDRYSNYGYTF. CDR3 sequence (DNA): TGCGCCAGCAGTCAATCGCTCGGCAGAGAAGGGCAGGGGGACCGCTATTCTAACTATGGCTACACCTTC.

The chain joins TRBV20-1 to TRBJ1-1, with TRBD1 matching over 9 bases. Germline loops: CDR1 DFQATT, CDR2 SNEGSKA (reference sequence). The CDR3 is 11 residues long. This chain's CDR3 is CSAGDREGAFF. DNA of the CDR3: TGCAGCGCGGGGGACAGGGAGGGGGCTTTCTTT.

This clone was seen more than once but under ten times. The chain joins TRBV5-5 to TRBJ2-7, with TRBD2 matching over 8 bases. Germline lookup yields CDR1 SGHKS and CDR2 YYEKEE (reference sequence). The CDR3 totals 16 residues. V lost 3 bases and J lost 0; bases outside the gene matches: 8. CDR3 nucleotide sequence: TGTGCCAGCAGCTACGGACTAGCCGACAGCTCCTACGAGCAGTACTTC. It codes for CASSYGLADSSYEQYF.

The CDR3 DNA follows: TGTGCCAGCAGCGCCCGCTACGGGTCTGACTACGAGCAGTACTTC. It is translated as CASSARYGSDYEQYF. V gene TRBV9 combines with J gene TRBJ2-7; no clear D. CDR3 length: 15 amino acids. The V end lost 3 bases, the J end lost 3 bases, and 16 bases lay between the germline ends. Looked up from germline, CDR1 is SGDLS and CDR2 is YYNGEE.

J is TRBJ1-1 and V is TRBV6-1; D remains ambiguous. The V and J ends lost 3 bases and 1 base respectively, with 6 bases between them. The V gene's germline CDR1 is MNHNS and CDR2 SASEGT. The CDR3 has 13 amino acids. The CDR3 loop reads CASSEGTNTEAFF. The CDR3 bases are TGTGCCAGCAGTGAGGGCACGAACACTGAAGCTTTCTTT.

This clone has just a few counts. The chain employs TRBV19 and TRBJ2-1, with D maybe TRBD2 (5 bases). Trimming removed 3 bases from V and 7 bases from J, with 16 bases in between. Germline V gene sequence: CDR1 LNHDA, CDR2 SQIVND (reference sequence). The CDR3 loop spans 15 amino acids. CDR3 DNA: TGTGCCAGTAGTATGGCGCTAGCAAGTTCAAATGAGCAGTTCTTC. Translation: CASSMALASSNEQFF.

In its sample, this clone was seen once. The rearrangement joins TRBV21-1 to TRBJ2-7; TRBD1, the table's D call, lacks a check against the DNA. TRBV21-1 is a pseudogene locus. CDR3 length: 13 amino acids. The CDR3 region is CASSLNRAYEQYF. The CDR3 DNA sequence: TGTGCCAGCAGCCTAAACAGGGCGTACGAGCAGTACTTC.